This record concerns one T cell receptor beta chain sequence. Original processing methods: Amplification of reference gene primers was used by the study to estimate nucleated cell counts. Generated by immunoSEQ multiplex PCR, the TCRdb table keeps only in-frame clones and is missing some. The DNA gave D and trimming, while V, J and clone size come from that table. This table has about 100,000 clones, roughly 92% appearing once. The sample belongs to a study of blood T cell repertoires in COVID-19. Overall study: Collection of acute and convalescent COVID-19 samples took place in the United States, Italy and Spain. The analysed material was cDNA or gDNA that came from T cells, B-cell-depleted T cells, or PBMCs.

This CDR3 has 13 amino acids. Unmatched junction bases numbered 6, after V lost 10 bases and J lost 3 bases. Germline CDR1 and CDR2: ENHRY and SYGVKD. The clonotype comes from a man in his 70s with acute or convalescent COVID-19. The sequencing sample was made of peripheral blood. This rearrangement joins TRBV10-3 to TRBJ2-5; 9 bases line up with TRBD1. The CDR3: CASGQGWEETQYF. Written as DNA, the CDR3 is TGTGCCAGCGGACAGGGGTGGGAAGAGACCCAGTACTTC.